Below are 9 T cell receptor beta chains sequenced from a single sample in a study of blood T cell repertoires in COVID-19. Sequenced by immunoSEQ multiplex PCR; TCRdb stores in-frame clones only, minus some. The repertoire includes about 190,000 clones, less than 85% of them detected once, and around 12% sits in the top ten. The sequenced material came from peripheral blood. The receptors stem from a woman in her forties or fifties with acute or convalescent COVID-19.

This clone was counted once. The CDR3 region is CASSLGGGTGDYEQYF. As DNA, the CDR3 is TGTGCCAGCAGCTTAGGGGGCGGGACAGGGGACTACGAGCAGTACTTC. The rearrangement uses TRBV7-9 and TRBJ2-7, with TRBD1 matching 10 bases. CDR1 SEHNR and CDR2 FQNEAQ come from the germline V gene (reference sequence). Trimming at V came to 1 base and at J to 3 bases, leaving 6 bases not matched to a gene. This CDR3 region has 16 residues.

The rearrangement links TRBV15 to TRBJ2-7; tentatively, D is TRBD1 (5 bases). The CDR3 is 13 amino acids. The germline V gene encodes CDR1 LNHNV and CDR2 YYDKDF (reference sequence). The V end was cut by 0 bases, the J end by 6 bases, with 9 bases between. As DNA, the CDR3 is TGTGCCACCAGCAGAGACGCAGGGCGCGAGCAGTACTTC. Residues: CATSRDAGREQYF.

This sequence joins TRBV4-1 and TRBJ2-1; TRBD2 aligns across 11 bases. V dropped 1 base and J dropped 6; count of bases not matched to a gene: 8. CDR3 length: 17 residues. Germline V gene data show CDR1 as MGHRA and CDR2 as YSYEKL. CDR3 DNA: TGCGCCAGCAGCCAAGTACTCCTAGCGGGAGGTACCAATGAGCAGTTCTTC. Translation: CASSQVLLAGGTNEQFF.

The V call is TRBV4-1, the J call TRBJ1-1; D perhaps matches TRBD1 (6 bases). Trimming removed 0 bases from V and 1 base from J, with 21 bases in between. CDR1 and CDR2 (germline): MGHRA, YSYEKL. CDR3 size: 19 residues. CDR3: CASSQDREGGERRNTEAFF. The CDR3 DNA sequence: TGCGCCAGCAGCCAAGATCGGGAGGGGGGTGAGAGGAGGAACACTGAAGCTTTCTTT.

The CDR3: CAISEQRTGVTDTQYF. CDR3 nucleotides: TGTGCCATCAGTGAACAAAGGACAGGGGTCACAGATACGCAGTATTTT. The chain links TRBV10-3 to TRBJ2-3; 9 bases line up with TRBD1. The length of the CDR3 is 16 residues. Germline lookup yields CDR1 ENHRY and CDR2 SYGVKD. V lost 3 bases, J lost 2 bases, and 6 bases stayed unmatched.

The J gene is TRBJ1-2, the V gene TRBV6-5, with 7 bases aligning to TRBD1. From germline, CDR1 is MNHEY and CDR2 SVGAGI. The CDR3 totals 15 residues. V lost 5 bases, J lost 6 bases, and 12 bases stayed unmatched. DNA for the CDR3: TGTGCCAGCAGTATTTCCGACAGGGCATTCAATGGCTACACCTTC. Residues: CASSISDRAFNGYTF.

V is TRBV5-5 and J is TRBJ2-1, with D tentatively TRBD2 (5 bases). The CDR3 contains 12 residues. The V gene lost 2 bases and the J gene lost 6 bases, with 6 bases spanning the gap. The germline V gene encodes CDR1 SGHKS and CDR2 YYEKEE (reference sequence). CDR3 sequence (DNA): TGTGCCAGCAGCTTAGGACTCAATGAGCAGTTCTTC. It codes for CASSLGLNEQFF.

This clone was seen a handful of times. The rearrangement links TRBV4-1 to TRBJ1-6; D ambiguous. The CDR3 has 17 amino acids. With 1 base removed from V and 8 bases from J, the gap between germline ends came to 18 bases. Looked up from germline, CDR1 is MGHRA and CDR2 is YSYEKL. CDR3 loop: CASSQVLGDPGYSPLHF. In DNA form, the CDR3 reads TGCGCCAGCAGCCAAGTCCTCGGAGATCCCGGATATTCACCCCTCCACTTT.

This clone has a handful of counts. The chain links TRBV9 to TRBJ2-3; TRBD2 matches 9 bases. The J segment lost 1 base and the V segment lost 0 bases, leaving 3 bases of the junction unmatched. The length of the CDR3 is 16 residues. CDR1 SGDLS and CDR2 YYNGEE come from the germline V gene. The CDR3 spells CASSVVIAGGTDTQYF. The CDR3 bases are TGTGCCAGCAGCGTAGTTATAGCGGGGGGCACAGATACGCAGTATTTT.